This passage covers 24 T cell receptor beta chains from one sample sequenced in a study of brain T cells in children with intractable seizures. The table came from immunoSEQ multiplex PCR; TCRdb's copy has only in-frame clones and leaves some out. The sample contains a few hundred thousand clones, roughly 93% of which appear only once. Sample time point: blood from clinic visit 5 months post-surgery; TSC patient then seizure free. The material was peripheral blood, obtained around 5 months after surgery. These receptor sequences come from a boy less than two years old with tuberous sclerosis and intractable seizures.

This chain connects TRBV2 to TRBJ2-1; 11 nucleotides line up with TRBD1. Trimming took 8 bases from V and 0 from J; bases not matched to a gene: 0. This CDR3 has 14 residues. The germline gives CDR1 SNHLY, CDR2 FYNNEI. The CDR3 DNA reads TGTGCCAGCGGGACAGGGGGCTCCTACAATGAGCAGTTCTTC. Translated, it gives CASGTGGSYNEQFF.

The rearrangement links TRBV2 to TRBJ2-5; 7 bases agree with TRBD2. Germline V gene lookup returns CDR1 SNHLY and CDR2 FYNNEI. CDR3 length equals 13 residues. V shed 7 bases, J shed 2 bases, and the junction held 4 bases outside the gene matches. The CDR3 protein is CASKSGRQETQYF. CDR3 DNA sequence: TGTGCCAGCAAGTCCGGGAGGCAAGAGACCCAGTACTTC.

This clone appeared a single time. The V and J genes are TRBV24-1 and TRBJ2-5, with a tentative D call TRBD1 (6 bases). Trimming took 8 bases from V and 5 from J, leaving 14 bases between them. Germline CDR1 and CDR2: KGHDR and SFDVKD. CDR3 length: 13 amino acids. CDR3 sequence reads: CATKGQGSETQYF. The CDR3 DNA reads TGTGCCACCAAAGGGCAGGGGAGCGAGACCCAGTACTTC.

The chain joins TRBV4-1 to TRBJ1-1; no reliable D call. This CDR3 comprises 14 residues. The ends were cut back, 0 bases at V and 3 bases at J, with 8 bases in the middle. Germline values: CDR1 MGHRA, CDR2 YSYEKL. CDR3 protein: CASSQEFRDTEAFF. CDR3 nucleotide sequence: TGCGCCAGCAGCCAAGAATTTCGGGACACTGAAGCTTTCTTT.

Notes on this clone: At one end, the junction sequence differs from germline, possibly due to a read error. This chain connects TRBV6-5 to TRBJ1-5; unclear D gene. Germline V gene sequence: CDR1 MNHEY, CDR2 SVGAGI. CDR3 size: 13 residues. The CDR3 is CASNGVSYQPQHF. The CDR3 region has the DNA TGTGCCAGCAATGGTGTTAGCTATCAGCCCCAGCATTTT.

This chain joins TRBV5-5 and TRBJ1-2; 10 bases align to TRBD1. Trimming at V came to 2 bases and at J to 6 bases, leaving 10 bases not matched to a gene. CDR1 SGHKS and CDR2 YYEKEE come from the germline V gene (reference sequence). The CDR3 totals 16 residues. The CDR3 is CASSLKGQGKRDGYTF. CDR3 in DNA: TGTGCCAGCAGCTTAAAGGGACAGGGGAAACGGGATGGCTACACCTTC.

The rearrangement links TRBV2 to TRBJ1-4; D gene uncertain. This CDR3 region has 11 residues. The V gene's germline CDR1 is SNHLY and CDR2 FYNNEI. V lost 7 bases to trimming and J lost 11 bases, with 11 bases between them. The DNA for the CDR3 is TGTGCCAGCAAGGCTGAGTGGAAACTGTTTTTT. Its translation is CASKAEWKLFF.

The gene calls are TRBV30 and TRBJ1-1; weak D call: TRBD1 (6 bases). The germline gives CDR1 GTSNPN, CDR2 SVGIG (reference sequence). Trimming took off 2 bases at V and 0 bases at J, with 13 bases between the two ends. The CDR3 has 15 amino acids. The CDR3 protein is CAWSTLRGMNTEAFF. The CDR3 region has the DNA TGTGCCTGGAGTACCTTAAGGGGGATGAACACTGAAGCTTTCTTT.

This clone was observed once. The chain recombines TRBV14 with TRBJ1-2, with no clear D. This CDR3 is built from 12 residues. The germline V gene encodes CDR1 SGHDN and CDR2 FVKESK. V lost 4 bases and J 5 bases, leaving 8 bases between the germline ends. The CDR3 DNA sequence: TGTGCCAGCAGCCCGGACCGTTATGGCTACACCTTC. It translates to CASSPDRYGYTF.

This clone was seen ten or more times. The CDR3 reads CASSSTGSYEQYF. CDR3 nucleotides: TGTGCCAGCAGTAGCACAGGCTCCTACGAGCAGTACTTC. The V gene is TRBV4-2, the J gene TRBJ2-7, with a tentative D call TRBD1 (5 bases). CDR3 size: 13 residues. Germline lookup yields CDR1 LGHNA and CDR2 YNFKEQ. V was pared by 6 bases and J by 0 bases, with 9 bases between.

In its sample, this clone was seen once. The rearrangement joins TRBV30 to TRBJ2-1, with 11 bases that match TRBD2. The V and J ends lost 8 bases and 10 bases, in that order; junction bases with no gene match: 16. The germline gives CDR1 GTSNPN, CDR2 SVGIG (reference sequence). CDR3 length equals 15 residues. The CDR3 spells CAGGLTSGRFGEQFF. The CDR3 region has the DNA TGTGCCGGGGGACTAACTAGCGGGAGATTTGGGGAGCAGTTCTTC.

The chain employs TRBV3-1 (or the pseudogene TRBV3-2) and TRBJ2-2; 7 nucleotides line up with TRBD1. Germline V gene sequence: CDR1 LGHDT, CDR2 YNNKEL (reference sequence). The J segment lost 1 base and the V segment lost 0 bases, leaving 5 bases of the junction unmatched. The length of the CDR3 is 17 residues. The CDR3 sequence is CASSQEQGLWNTGELFF. CDR3 DNA: TGTGCCAGCAGCCAAGAACAGGGGTTGTGGAACACCGGGGAGCTGTTTTTT.

CDR3 in DNA: TGCGCCAGCAGCACTCAGGGTACTGAAGCTTTCTTT. It yields the protein CASSTQGTEAFF. The rearrangement joins TRBV5-1 to TRBJ1-1; perhaps TRBD1 as D (5 bases). V was cut by 4 bases and J by 5 bases, with 9 bases left in between. Per germline, CDR1 SGHRS and CDR2 YFSETQ. The CDR3 length is 12 residues.

The rearrangement joins TRBV19 to TRBJ1-5, with D tentatively TRBD1 (6 bases). Trimming stripped 1 base from V and 5 bases from J, with 12 bases between. Germline loops: CDR1 LNHDA, CDR2 SQIVND (reference sequence). CDR3 length: 15 residues. Here the CDR3 DNA reads TGTGCCAGTAGTATAGTGACCCAGGGGCATCAGCCCCAGCATTTT. Its protein product is CASSIVTQGHQPQHF. Complete variable domain (other parts from reference TRBV19 and TRBJ1-5): DGGITQSPKYLFRKEGQNVTLSCEQNLNHDAMYWYRQDPGQGLRLIYYSQIVNDFQKGDIAEGYSVSREKKESFPLTVTSAQKNPTAFYLCASSIVTQGHQPQHFGDGTRLSIL.

The rearrangement links TRBV27 to TRBJ1-1, with D perhaps TRBD1 (6 bases). Germline CDR1 is MNHEY and CDR2 is SMNVEV (reference sequence). The length of the CDR3 is 13 residues. V lost 4 bases to trimming and J lost 1 base, with 7 bases between them. CDR3 DNA sequence: TGTGCCAGCAGTTACAGGGAGAACACTGAAGCTTTCTTT. This translates into CASSYRENTEAFF.

The gene calls are TRBV3-1 (or the pseudogene TRBV3-2) and TRBJ1-5; D might be TRBD1 (5 bases). CDR1 LGHDT and CDR2 YNNKEL come from the germline V gene (reference sequence). Between the trimmed V and J ends, which lost 4 bases and 4 bases, there was a span of 20 bases. The CDR3 is 17 amino acids. As DNA, the CDR3 is TGTGCCAGCAGCCCGGGGCCTGGCAGGTGGGATAATCAGCCCCAGCATTTT. It codes for CASSPGPGRWDNQPQHF.

This chain joins TRBV4-1 and TRBJ2-3; D may be TRBD1 (6 bases). Germline-derived CDR1 and CDR2 are MGHRA and YSYEKL. V lost 2 bases to trimming and J lost 4 bases, with 31 bases between them. This CDR3 contains 21 residues. The CDR3 DNA is TGCGCCAGCAGCCAATACGTATACCCGGTTAGGGGGATAAGGAACGCAGATACGCAGTATTTT. This sequence encodes CASSQYVYPVRGIRNADTQYF.

The CDR3, as DNA: TGTGCCAGCAGCACATGGGACAGTGGCTACACCTTC. Protein: CASSTWDSGYTF. The chain employs TRBV11-2 and TRBJ1-2, with 7 bases that match TRBD1. V lost 5 bases, J lost 7 bases, and 4 bases stayed unmatched. The CDR3 has 12 residues. Germline V lookup: CDR1 SGHAT, CDR2 FQNNGV.

This chain connects TRBV3-1 (or the pseudogene TRBV3-2) to TRBJ1-1; 7 bases agree with TRBD1. V lost 4 bases and J lost 3; bases outside the gene matches: 2. The CDR3 sequence is 13 residues long. Germline CDR1 LGHDT, CDR2 YNNKEL (reference sequence). CDR3 sequence: CASSPTGDTEAFF. DNA of the CDR3: TGTGCCAGCAGCCCCACAGGGGACACTGAAGCTTTCTTT.

Comments on this clone: Other DNA sequences in this specimen translate into the identical CDR3. The chain employs TRBV7-9 and TRBJ2-3, with TRBD1 identical over 7 bases. The CDR3 consists of 15 residues. Germline V gene lookup returns CDR1 SEHNR and CDR2 FQNEAQ (reference sequence). Trimming took 1 base from V and 3 from J; bases not matched to a gene: 4. This chain's CDR3 is CASSLGQGGTDTQYF. DNA for the CDR3: TGTGCCAGCAGCTTAGGACAGGGTGGTACAGATACGCAGTATTTT.

The chain is built from TRBV2 and TRBJ1-1, with unresolved D. V shed 4 bases and J shed 1 base, with 16 bases lying between them. The CDR3 runs to 16 residues. CDR1 and CDR2 (germline): SNHLY, FYNNEI. CDR3 residues: CASSVLRSGPNTEAFF. For the CDR3, the DNA is TGTGCCAGCAGTGTATTAAGGAGTGGACCGAACACTGAAGCTTTCTTT.

This chain links TRBV24-1 with TRBJ2-5; possibly TRBD2 for D (5 bases). Trimming left V 2 bases short and J 0 bases short, with 9 bases between. CDR1 is KGHDR, CDR2 SFDVKD, per germline. This CDR3 is built from 15 residues. In DNA, the CDR3 is TGTGCCACCAGTGATTGGTGGGAGAACCAAGAGACCCAGTACTTC. As protein: CATSDWWENQETQYF.

This clone was picked up one time. The chain employs TRBV30 and TRBJ1-1; no definite D call. V was cut by 0 bases and J by 0 bases, with 5 bases left in between. Germline CDR1 GTSNPN, CDR2 SVGIG (reference sequence). This CDR3 is 13 amino acids long. Here the CDR3 reads CAWSVTLNTEAFF. In nucleotides, the CDR3 is TGTGCCTGGAGTGTTACACTGAACACTGAAGCTTTCTTT. The variable domain in full, with the rest retrieved from reference TRBV30 and TRBJ1-1, is SQTIHQWPATLVQPVGSPLSLECTVEGTSNPNLYWYRQAAGRGLQLLFYSVGIGQISSEVPQNLSASRPQDRQFILSSKKLLLSDSGFYLCAWSVTLNTEAFFGQGTRLTVV.

The genes are TRBV30 and TRBJ1-1, with TRBD1 as a possible D gene (5 bases). This CDR3 spans 14 amino acids. Germline V gene sequence: CDR1 GTSNPN, CDR2 SVGIG (reference sequence). Trimming pared 3 bases from V and 1 base from J, leaving 12 bases between. CDR3 region: CAWRGVRGNTEAFF. CDR3 sequence (DNA): TGTGCCTGGAGAGGTGTAAGGGGGAACACTGAAGCTTTCTTT. Combining the CDR3 with reference TRBV30 and TRBJ1-1 gives the whole variable domain SQTIHQWPATLVQPVGSPLSLECTVEGTSNPNLYWYRQAAGRGLQLLFYSVGIGQISSEVPQNLSASRPQDRQFILSSKKLLLSDSGFYLCAWRGVRGNTEAFFGQGTRLTVV.